Sequencing of this T cell receptor (beta chain) was carried out in a study of identical twins (dated by TCRdb to the mid-2010s). About the study as a whole: To test whether fetal clonotypes persist, this study deep-sequenced TCR alpha and beta repertoires from monozygotic twins, from unrelated adults of various ages, and from cord blood. To rule out contamination, the twin experiments were replicated at different times with different library preparation protocols. The full study reports these points: Recombination models systematically underestimated out-of-frame TCR alpha sharing in monozygotic twins but agreed with sharing between unrelated individuals. Out-of-frame TCR alpha sequences shared between twins showed an excess of low generation-probability sequences compared with coincidental sharing between unrelated individuals. Abundant cord blood beta clonotypes carried fewer insertions; young adult naive repertoires showed a weaker similar trend, while memory repertoires showed none. Because the same donors could not be followed over many years, conclusions were based on cross-sectional statistical analysis. Invariant T cells such as MAIT and iNKT could partly confound zero-insertion analyses, though diverse VJ usage argued against this for most clonotypes. The excess sharing between twins in beta out-of-frame sequences was weaker because fewer shared sequences reduced the signal-to-noise ratio.

Worth noting for this clonotype: The antigen it binds to is not known. There are no base qualities to consult, and no much larger clone falls within one base.

Only healthy Caucasian donors were included. The twin cohort consisted of three pairs of female monozygotic twins, all aged roughly 18 to 30 years. The RNA used for TCR libraries was isolated from peripheral blood mononuclear cells. The CDR3 sequence holds 16 residues, the cysteine and phenylalanine included. Only the CDR3 region is kept as DNA, spanning 48 bases read in frame from base 1. At the junction V is shortened by 7 bases and J by 7 bases, with 22 bases in between. The germline V gene supplies CDR1 KGHDR and CDR2 SFDVKD. Libraries were constructed by 5' RACE. For sequencing, an Illumina HiSeq 2000 was employed. Template switching added a universal primer binding site, and the final cDNA carried a unique molecular identifier that allowed TCR cDNA molecules to be counted accurately. Specific primers in the conserved constant-segment region were used to synthesize first-strand cDNA for TCR alpha and beta chains. To control for contamination, every cDNA library carried two barcodes: a SMART-Mk sample barcode plus Illumina barcodes. TruSeq adapter sequences along with Illumina sample barcodes were introduced in two successive PCR steps. TCR alpha and beta cDNA libraries were sequenced on the Illumina HiSeq platform with custom primers. On the study's bioinformatics: MiGEC processed the raw reads to extract unique molecular identifiers, while MiXCR was used to determine the CDR3 positions. Recombination models were inferred per individual with the repgenHMM and IGoR tools using an EM algorithm. Shared clonotypes were analyzed with the tcR package in R, and sharing was normalized by the product of cloneset sizes. To study raw recombination without the effects of thymic and clonal selection, out-of-frame nonproductive sequences were analyzed. TCRdb reanalyzed the raw reads on its own, using fastp at Q25 for trimming and MiXCR for clone calling, and kept in-frame beta chains. Records with the same CDR3 protein are collapsed into one entry carrying the most frequent genes and DNA. TCRdb's processing, not the authors', yielded these V and J calls. The sample profile shows about 890,000 distinct CDR3 sequences; approximately 13% of them were found once. 1.5% to 2% of the sample comes from the top ten.

The same sample was also studied in work on yellow fever vaccine responses in identical twins. Per the second study: According to the authors, in identical twins the way T cells responded to vaccination appeared partly convergent and partly personalized. In identical twins, the study followed T cell clones that responded to the vaccine with precision.

The clonotype was recovered from a woman aged 18-29 years in good health. The receptor chain draws on TRBV24-1 and TRBJ2-1; tentative D gene TRBD2, with 6 bases matching. Sequencing was carried out using PBMCs. The CDR3: CATSRGTGTRNNEQFF. The nucleotide sequence reads TGTGCCACCAGCCGGGGGACTGGCACTCGAAATAATGAGCAGTTCTTC.